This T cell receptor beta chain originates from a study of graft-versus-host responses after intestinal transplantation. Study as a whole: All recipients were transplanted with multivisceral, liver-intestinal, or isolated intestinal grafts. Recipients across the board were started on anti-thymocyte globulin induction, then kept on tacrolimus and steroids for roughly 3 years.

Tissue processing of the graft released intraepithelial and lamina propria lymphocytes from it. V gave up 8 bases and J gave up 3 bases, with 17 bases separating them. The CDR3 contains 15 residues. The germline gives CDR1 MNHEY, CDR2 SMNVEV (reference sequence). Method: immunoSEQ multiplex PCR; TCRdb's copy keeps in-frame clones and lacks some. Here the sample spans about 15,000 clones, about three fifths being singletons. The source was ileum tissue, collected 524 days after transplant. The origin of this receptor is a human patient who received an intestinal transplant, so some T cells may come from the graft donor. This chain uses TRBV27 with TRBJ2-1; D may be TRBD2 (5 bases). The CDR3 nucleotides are TGTGCCAGCCGAGATGTCGGGAAGCTCTACAATGAGCAGTTCTTC. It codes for CASRDVGKLYNEQFF.